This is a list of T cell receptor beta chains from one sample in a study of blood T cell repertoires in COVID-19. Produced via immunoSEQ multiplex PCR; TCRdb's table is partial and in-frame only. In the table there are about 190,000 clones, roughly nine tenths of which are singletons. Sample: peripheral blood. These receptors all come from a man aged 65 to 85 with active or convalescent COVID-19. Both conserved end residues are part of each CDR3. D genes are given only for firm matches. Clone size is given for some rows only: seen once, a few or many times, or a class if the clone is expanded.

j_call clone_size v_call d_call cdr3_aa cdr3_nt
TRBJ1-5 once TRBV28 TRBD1 CASTDYLGQGLNQPQHF TGTGCCAGCACCGATTACCTCGGACAGGGCCTTAATCAGCCCCAGCATTTT
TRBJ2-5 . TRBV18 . CASSYGVETQYF TGTGCCAGCTCATACGGAGTAGAGACCCAGTACTTC
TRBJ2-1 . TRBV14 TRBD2 CASSTRGGGLYNEQFF TGTGCCAGCAGTACACGCGGCGGGGGGCTATACAATGAGCAGTTCTTC
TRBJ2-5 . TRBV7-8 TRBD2 CASSSHPLAGGQIRGETQYF TGTGCCAGCAGCTCCCACCCGCTAGCGGGGGGCCAGATCCGGGGAGAGACCCAGTACTTC
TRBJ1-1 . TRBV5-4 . CASSLVGRAQNTEAFF TGTGCCAGCAGCTTGGTGGGCAGGGCCCAAAACACTGAAGCTTTCTTT
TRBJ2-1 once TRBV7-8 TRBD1 CASSPRGGQGYGEQFF TGTGCCAGCAGCCCAAGAGGTGGACAGGGGTATGGTGAGCAGTTCTTC
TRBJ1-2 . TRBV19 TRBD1 CASNNRGRGYGYTF TGTGCCAGTAATAACAGGGGGCGCGGCTATGGCTACACCTTC
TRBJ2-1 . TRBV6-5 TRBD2 CASTPSGYNEQFF TGTGCCAGCACCCCTAGCGGATACAATGAGCAGTTCTTC
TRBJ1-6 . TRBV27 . CASRRTANSPLHF TGTGCCAGCCGTAGGACAGCAAATTCACCCCTCCACTTT
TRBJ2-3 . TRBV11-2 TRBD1 CASSFGTGGIDTQYF TGTGCCAGCAGCTTTGGGACAGGGGGCATAGATACGCAGTATTTT
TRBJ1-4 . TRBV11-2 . CASSLAASGVREKLFF TGTGCCAGCAGCTTAGCGGCTTCGGGGGTTCGGGAAAAACTGTTTTTT
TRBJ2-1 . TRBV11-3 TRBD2 CASSPRLAGTRNEQFF TGTGCCAGCAGCCCTAGACTAGCGGGGACAAGGAATGAGCAGTTCTTC
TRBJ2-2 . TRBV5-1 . CASSFGDGGFSGELFF .
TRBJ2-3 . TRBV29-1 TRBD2 CSVEGVTSEDSTDTQYF TGCAGCGTTGAAGGGGTGACTAGCGAAGATAGCACAGATACGCAGTATTTT
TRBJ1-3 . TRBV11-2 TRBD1 CASSHGQGPGNTIYF TGTGCCAGCAGCCATGGACAGGGGCCTGGAAACACCATATATTTT
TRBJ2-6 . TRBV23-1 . CASSQVSPTGANVLTF TGCGCCAGCAGTCAGGTGTCCCCTACGGGGGCCAACGTCCTGACTTTC
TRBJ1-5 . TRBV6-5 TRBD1 CASSIAGGYQPQHF TGTGCCAGCAGTATAGCAGGGGGCTATCAGCCCCAGCATTTT
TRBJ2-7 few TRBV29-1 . CSVEGQGLYEQYF TGCAGCGTTGAAGGGCAGGGCCTTTACGAGCAGTACTTC
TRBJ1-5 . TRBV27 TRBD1 CASSHSGQGGKWPQHF TGTGCCAGCAGTCATTCCGGACAGGGAGGGAAATGGCCCCAGCATTTT
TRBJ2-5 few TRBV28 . CASSFNRAGEETQYF TGTGCCAGCAGTTTTAATCGGGCAGGGGAAGAGACCCAGTACTTC
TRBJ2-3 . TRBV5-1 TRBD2 CASSPGLAGVDTQYF TGCGCCAGCAGCCCGGGACTAGCGGGAGTAGATACGCAGTATTTT
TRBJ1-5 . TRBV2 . CASRIGLGGGQPQHF TGTGCCAGCAGGATTGGGTTGGGGGGAGGTCAGCCCCAGCATTTT
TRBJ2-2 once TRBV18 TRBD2 CASSSRWSGGNTGELFF TGTGCCAGCTCGTCAAGATGGAGCGGGGGGAACACCGGGGAGCTGTTTTTT
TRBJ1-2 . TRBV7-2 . CASSLIGGDYGYTF TGTGCCAGCAGCTTAATCGGGGGAGACTATGGCTACACCTTC
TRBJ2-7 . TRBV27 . CASSFSGRYEQYF TGTGCCAGCAGTTTTTCAGGGAGGTATGAGCAGTACTTC
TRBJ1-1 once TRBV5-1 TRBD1 CASSSKTGSSTEAFF TGCGCCAGCAGCTCGAAGACAGGGTCGAGCACTGAAGCTTTCTTT
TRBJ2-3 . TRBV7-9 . CASSLDWGVADTQYF TGTGCCAGCAGCTTAGACTGGGGGGTGGCAGATACGCAGTATTTT
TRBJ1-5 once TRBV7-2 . CASSLPPQPQHF TGTGCCAGCAGCCTTCCCCCTCAGCCCCAGCATTTT
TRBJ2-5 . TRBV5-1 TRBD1 CASKSLGGVETQYF TGCGCCAGCAAGTCCCTAGGGGGCGTGGAGACCCAGTACTTC
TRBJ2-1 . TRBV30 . CAWTRWTPQNYNEQFF TGTGCCTGGACCCGTTGGACTCCTCAAAACTACAATGAGCAGTTCTTC
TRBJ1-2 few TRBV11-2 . CASSALTGNNYGYTF TGTGCCAGCAGCGCCCTGACAGGAAATAACTATGGCTACACCTTC
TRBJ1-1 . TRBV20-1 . CSARPWGQTFF TGCAGTGCTAGGCCCTGGGGGCAAACTTTCTTT
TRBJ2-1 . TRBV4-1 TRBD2 CASSLGTTPYNEQFF TGCGCCAGCAGCCTGGGGACTACACCCTACAATGAGCAGTTCTTC
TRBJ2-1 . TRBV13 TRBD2 CASSQTSGTTQTYNEQFF TGTGCCAGCAGCCAAACTAGCGGGACGACCCAGACCTACAATGAGCAGTTCTTC
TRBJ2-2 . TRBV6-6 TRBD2 CASSPQTAGLVRAGELFF TGTGCCAGCAGTCCTCAGACCGCGGGACTAGTGCGGGCCGGGGAGCTGTTTTTT
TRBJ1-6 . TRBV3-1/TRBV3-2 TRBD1 CASSQGGQYNSPLHF TGTGCCAGCAGCCAAGGGGGACAGTATAATTCACCCCTCCACTTT
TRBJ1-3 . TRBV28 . CASSLDSSSGNTIYF TGTGCCAGCAGTTTAGACAGTTCCTCTGGAAACACCATATATTTT
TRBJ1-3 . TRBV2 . CASSLGGEGTGNTIYF TGTGCCAGCAGTCTAGGAGGAGAAGGGACTGGAAACACCATATATTTT
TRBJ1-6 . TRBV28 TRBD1 CASSLKGQGVYNSPLHF TGTGCCAGCAGTTTAAAGGGACAGGGAGTCTATAATTCACCCCTCCACTTT
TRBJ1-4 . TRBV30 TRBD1 CAWRTDRGNEKLFF TGTGCCTGGAGGACAGACAGGGGAAACGAAAAACTGTTTTTT